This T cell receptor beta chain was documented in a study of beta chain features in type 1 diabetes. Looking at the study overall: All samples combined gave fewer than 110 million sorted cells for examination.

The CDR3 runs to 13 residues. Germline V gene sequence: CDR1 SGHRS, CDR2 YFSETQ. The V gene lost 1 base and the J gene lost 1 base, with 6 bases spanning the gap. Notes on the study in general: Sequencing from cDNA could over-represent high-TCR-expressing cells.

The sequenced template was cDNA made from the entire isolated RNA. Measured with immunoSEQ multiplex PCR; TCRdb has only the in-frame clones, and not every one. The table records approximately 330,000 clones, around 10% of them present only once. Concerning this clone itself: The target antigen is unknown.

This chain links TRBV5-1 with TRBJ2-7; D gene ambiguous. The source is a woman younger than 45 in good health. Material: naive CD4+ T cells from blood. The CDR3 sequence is CASSLLQSYEQYF. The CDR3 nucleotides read TGCGCCAGCAGCTTGTTACAGTCCTACGAGCAGTACTTC.